This T cell receptor (beta chain) was sequenced for a study of cytomegalovirus exposure and HLA in healthy donors. Whole-study findings and limits: Among donors in an Asian-associated ancestry cluster, a later analysis reportedly found fewer N-insertions than the roughly 700-donor mean. An apparent linkage of common viral pathogens to several of the most significant clusters emerged in a later analysis. Near-uniform donor sequencing depth was presumed by presence/absence analyses. Other equally common chains were less clonally expanded than HLA-associated TCR beta chains, a later analysis showed.

Use of 60 Vbeta and 13 Jbeta primers characterized the PCR. TCRdb's copy holds only in-frame clones and misses some; the assay was immunoSEQ multiplex PCR. This sample has 50,000 or so clones, with around 66% found just once. Remarks on this clone: Its antigen is unknown.

V shed 5 bases and J shed 2 bases, with 11 bases lying between them. Germline V CDR1 and CDR2: SQVTM, ANQGSEA. CDR3 length: 13 residues. The TCR comes from a man in his late teens or twenties in good health and CMV-seronegative. This chain uses TRBV29-1 with TRBJ2-3; D uncertain. The specimen was PBMCs. The CDR3 DNA reads as TGCAGCGTTCGCGGTCAATACACAGATACGCAGTATTTT. Protein product: CSVRGQYTDTQYF.